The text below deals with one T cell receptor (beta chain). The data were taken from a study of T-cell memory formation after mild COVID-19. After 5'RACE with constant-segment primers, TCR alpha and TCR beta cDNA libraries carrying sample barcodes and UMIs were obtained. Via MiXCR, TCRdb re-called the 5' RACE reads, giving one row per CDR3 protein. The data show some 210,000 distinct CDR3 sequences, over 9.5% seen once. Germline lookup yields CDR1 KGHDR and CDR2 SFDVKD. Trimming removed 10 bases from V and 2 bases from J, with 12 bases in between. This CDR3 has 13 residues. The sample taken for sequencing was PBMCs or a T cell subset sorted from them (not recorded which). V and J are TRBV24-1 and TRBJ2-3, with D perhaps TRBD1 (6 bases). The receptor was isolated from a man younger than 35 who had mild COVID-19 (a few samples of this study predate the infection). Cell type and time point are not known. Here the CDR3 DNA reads TGTGCCACGGAAGGGGGAGACACAGATACGCAGTATTTT. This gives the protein CATEGGDTDTQYF.